This T cell receptor beta chain was recovered during a study of monozygotic twins with inflammatory bowel disease. cDNA for each sample came from eight separate reactions. TCRdb reprocessed the 5' RACE reads and stores each CDR3 protein as one record, lacking DNA. This repertoire includes nearly 450,000 distinct CDR3 sequences. Germline assignment: CDR1 MDHEN and CDR2 SYDVKM. CDR3 size: 15 residues. Material for sequencing was blood. The TCR was taken from a human donor with ulcerative colitis or Crohn's disease, or a healthy co-twin of an affected twin (not recorded which). This chain joins TRBV28 and TRBJ2-5; as DNA is missing, the TRBD2 call by TCRdb cannot be tested. CDR3 sequence reads: CASSLTSGGGETQYF.